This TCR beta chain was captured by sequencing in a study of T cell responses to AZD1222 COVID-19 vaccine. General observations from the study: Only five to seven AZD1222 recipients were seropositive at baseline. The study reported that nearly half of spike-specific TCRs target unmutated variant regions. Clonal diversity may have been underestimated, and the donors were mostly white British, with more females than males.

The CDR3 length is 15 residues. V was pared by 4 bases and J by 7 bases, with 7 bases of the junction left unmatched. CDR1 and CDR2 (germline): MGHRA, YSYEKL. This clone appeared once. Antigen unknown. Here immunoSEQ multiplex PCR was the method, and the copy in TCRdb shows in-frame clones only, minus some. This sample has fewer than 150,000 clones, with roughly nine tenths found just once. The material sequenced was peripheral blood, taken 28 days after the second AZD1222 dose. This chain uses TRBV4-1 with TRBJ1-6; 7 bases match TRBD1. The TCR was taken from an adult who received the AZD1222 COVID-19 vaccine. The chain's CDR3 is CASSLRQGTNSPLHF. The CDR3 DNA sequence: TGCGCCAGCAGCCTTCGACAGGGAACCAATTCACCCCTCCACTTT.